This TCR beta chain comes out of a study of long-term antiretroviral therapy in people with HIV. Whole-study findings and limits: Whereas controls had wider CDR3 length ranges, HIV repertoires had narrower ones.

Comment on this clone: Its antigen is unknown.

Version v3.0 of the immunoSEQ assay ran at survey level. The table came from immunoSEQ multiplex PCR; TCRdb's copy has only in-frame clones and leaves some out. The table lists fewer than 40,000 clones, 97% of them singletons. The CDR3 sequence is 14 residues long. V lost 0 bases and J lost 0, with 3 bases in between. CDR1 and CDR2 from the germline V gene are SGDLS and YYNGEE. The TCR sequence derives from a man in his thirties or forties with HIV. Sequencing used unsorted PBMCs, obtained 6.9 years after starting antiretroviral therapy. The chain couples TRBV9 to TRBJ1-4; D gene uncertain. The CDR3 bases are TGTGCCAGCAGCGTAGTTGCAACTAATGAAAAACTGTTTTTT. Amino acids: CASSVVATNEKLFF.